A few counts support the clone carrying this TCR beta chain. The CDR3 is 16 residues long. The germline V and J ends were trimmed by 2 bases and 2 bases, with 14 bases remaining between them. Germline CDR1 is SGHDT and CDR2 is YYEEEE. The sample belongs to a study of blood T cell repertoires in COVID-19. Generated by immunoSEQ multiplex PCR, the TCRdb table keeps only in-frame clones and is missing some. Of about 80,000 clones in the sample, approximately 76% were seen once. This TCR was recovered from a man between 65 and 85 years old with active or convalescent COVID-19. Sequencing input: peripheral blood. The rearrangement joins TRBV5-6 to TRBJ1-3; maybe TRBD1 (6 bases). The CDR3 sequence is CASSLENRETGNTIYF. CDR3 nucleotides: TGTGCCAGCAGCTTAGAAAACAGGGAGACTGGAAACACCATATATTTT.